These 23 T cell receptor beta chains were all obtained from the same sample, sequenced in a study of control samples from healthy donors and cancer patients. Method: immunoSEQ multiplex PCR; TCRdb's copy keeps in-frame clones and lacks some. The table includes 25,000 to 35,000 clones, approximately 93% detected once. Material: blood. Receptors were obtained from a man in his fifties or sixties in good health.

The chain is built from TRBV7-9 and TRBJ2-7, with 8 nucleotides matching TRBD1. Trimming cost V 5 bases and J 3 bases; bases outside gene matches: 6. Per germline, CDR1 SEHNR and CDR2 FQNEAQ (reference sequence). There are 14 residues in the CDR3. The chain's CDR3 is CASSPGQGFYEQYF. The CDR3 nucleotides read TGTGCCAGCAGCCCCGGACAGGGATTCTACGAGCAGTACTTC.

The V and J genes are TRBV12-3 or TRBV12-4 and TRBJ1-1, with D perhaps matching TRBD1 (5 bases). Trimming cost V 2 bases and J 12 bases, with 16 bases left between them. The CDR3 sequence is 13 residues long. The CDR3 coding sequence is TGTGCCAGCAGTTTAAGGCGGGCAGGGAGGACTTTCTTT. The encoded protein is CASSLRRAGRTFF.

The chain uses TRBV12-3 or TRBV12-4 and TRBJ1-2; 8 bases are shared with TRBD1. V gave up 3 bases and J gave up 6 bases; unmatched junction bases: 3. The CDR3 covers 13 residues. The CDR3 DNA reads TGTGCCAGCAGTTTGGCAGGGGGCCATGGCTACACCTTC. The encoded protein is CASSLAGGHGYTF.

The chain carries TRBV14 and TRBJ2-3; 10 positions match TRBD2. After removal of 5 bases from V and 0 bases from J, the junction contained 11 bases not matched to a gene. CDR3 length: 18 residues. Germline assignment: CDR1 SGHDN and CDR2 FVKESK. The CDR3 here is CASSYTLQAGGSTDTQYF. The CDR3 DNA sequence: TGTGCCAGCAGCTACACCCTACAAGCGGGGGGGAGCACAGATACGCAGTATTTT. Full variable domain (remainder filled in from reference TRBV14 and TRBJ2-3): EAGVTQFPSHSVIEKGQTVTLRCDPISGHDNLYWYRRVMGKEIKFLLHFVKESKQDESGMPNNRFLAERTGGTYSTLKVQPAELEDSGVYFCASSYTLQAGGSTDTQYFGPGTRLTVL.

The CDR3 coding sequence is TGTGCCAGCAGCTTGTACCTTTACACAGATACGCAGTATTTT. The encoded protein is CASSLYLYTDTQYF. The chain employs TRBV5-7 and TRBJ2-3, with D hard to call. TRBV5-7 counts as an open reading frame of uncertain function. The CDR3 runs to 14 residues. V dropped 1 base and J dropped 2 bases, with 8 bases sitting between them.

The CDR3, as DNA: TGTGCCAGCAGCCGCAATACTTCACCCCTCCACTTT. It yields the protein CASSRNTSPLHF. The chain combines TRBV3-1 (or the pseudogene TRBV3-2) with TRBJ1-6; D unresolved. The germline V gene has CDR1 LGHDT and CDR2 YNNKEL (reference sequence). V shed 4 bases and J shed 9 bases, with 7 bases lying between them. The CDR3 totals 12 residues.

This rearrangement joins TRBV6-6 to TRBJ2-7, with a weak D call TRBD1 (5 bases). V lost 4 bases, J lost 0 bases, and 13 bases lay in between. This CDR3 is 15 amino acids long. The V gene's germline CDR1 is MNHNY and CDR2 SVGAGI (reference sequence). The CDR3: CASSSGQGSSYEQYF. CDR3 sequence (DNA): TGTGCCAGCAGTTCTGGTCAGGGTAGCTCCTACGAGCAGTACTTC.

J is TRBJ2-6 and V is TRBV5-6; perhaps D is TRBD1 or TRBD2 (5 bases each). CDR3 length: 17 amino acids. The germline V gene encodes CDR1 SGHDT and CDR2 YYEEEE. Between the trimmed V and J ends, which lost 4 bases and 0 bases, there was a span of 14 bases. For the CDR3, the DNA is TGTGCCAGCAGCGTGGGACGGACGAACTCTGGGGCCAACGTCCTGACTTTC. Residues: CASSVGRTNSGANVLTF.

Here the CDR3 DNA reads TGTGCCAGCTCACCCCGGGACAATGAAAAACTGTTTTTT. Amino acid sequence: CASSPRDNEKLFF. This sequence joins TRBV18 and TRBJ1-4; perhaps TRBD1 as D (5 bases). The V gene lost 3 bases and the J gene lost 5 bases, with 7 bases spanning the gap. From germline, CDR1 is KGHSH and CDR2 LQKENI. The CDR3 sequence is 13 residues long. Together with reference TRBV18 and TRBJ1-4, the CDR3 gives the full variable domain: NAGVMQNPRHLVRRRGQEARLRCSPMKGHSHVYWYRQLPEEGLKFMVYLQKENIIDESGMPKERFSAEFPKEGPSILRIQQVVRGDSAAYFCASSPRDNEKLFFGSGTQLSVL.

The J gene is TRBJ2-3, the V gene TRBV7-2, with a possible D match to TRBD2 (5 bases). V was pared by 5 bases and J by 1 base, with 25 bases between. Germline CDR1 and CDR2: SGHTA and FQGNSA. The CDR3 spans 19 residues. CDR3 sequence reads: CASSPPTRDLVPGTDTQYF. In DNA, the CDR3 is TGTGCCAGCAGCCCACCTACTAGAGATTTGGTTCCTGGCACAGATACGCAGTATTTT.

This rearrangement joins TRBV11-2 to TRBJ1-6; tentative D call: TRBD1 (5 bases). The CDR3 has 18 amino acids. CDR1 is SGHAT and CDR2 is FQNNGV in the germline V gene. The V end lost 0 bases, the J end lost 4 bases, and 16 bases lay between the germline ends. CDR3 coding DNA: TGTGCCAGCAGCTTAGATCCCCCGATGGCAGGGTATAATTCACCCCTCCACTTT. Amino acids: CASSLDPPMAGYNSPLHF.

This chain uses TRBV9 with TRBJ2-5; TRBD2 might be the D (6 bases). The V gene lost 3 bases and the J gene lost 4 bases, with 13 bases spanning the gap. The V gene's germline CDR1 is SGDLS and CDR2 YYNGEE. CDR3 length: 14 amino acids. As DNA, the CDR3 is TGTGCCAGCAGCGGCGCGGGGCTGGGAGAGACCCAGTACTTC. Amino acid sequence: CASSGAGLGETQYF.

CDR3 nucleotides: TGTGCCAGCAGCACGGGACTTCCTCCGAGCACAGATACGCAGTATTTT. It yields the protein CASSTGLPPSTDTQYF. This sequence joins TRBV7-9 and TRBJ2-3; tentatively, D is TRBD2 (6 bases). V lost 5 bases, J lost 0 bases, and 15 bases lay in between. Germline V lookup: CDR1 SEHNR, CDR2 FQNEAQ (reference sequence). CDR3 length: 16 amino acids.

The CDR3 here is CASSKQETQYF. In nucleotides, the CDR3 is TGTGCCAGCAGTAAGCAAGAGACCCAGTACTTC. This chain links TRBV5-4 with TRBJ2-5, with D unresolved. The CDR3 consists of 11 residues. CDR1 SGHNT and CDR2 YYREEE come from the germline V gene (reference sequence). Trimming removed 5 bases from V and 2 bases from J, with 4 bases in between.

The chain has TRBV6-5 and TRBJ1-2; D possibly corresponds to TRBD1 (6 bases). This CDR3 has 13 residues. Per germline, CDR1 MNHEY and CDR2 SVGAGI. Trimming left V 0 bases short and J 8 bases short, with 10 bases between. This CDR3 is CASSYSTGSGYTF. CDR3 coding DNA: TGTGCCAGCAGTTACTCTACAGGGTCCGGCTACACCTTC.

The CDR3 loop reads CASSLAGGLQETQYF. CDR3 DNA: TGTGCCAGCAGCTTAGCGGGGGGGCTCCAAGAGACCCAGTACTTC. The chain employs TRBV7-8 and TRBJ2-5; the D gene is possibly TRBD2 (7 bases). The V and J ends lost 0 bases and 1 base respectively, with 9 bases between them. The germline CDR1 and CDR2 sequences are SGHVS and FQNEAQ. The CDR3 length is 15 residues.

The J gene is TRBJ2-7, the V gene TRBV2; D gene uncertain. Germline CDR1 is SNHLY and CDR2 is FYNNEI. V lost 10 bases, J lost 6 bases, and 16 bases lay in between. This CDR3 contains 12 residues. The CDR3 loop is CATGPDPLEQYF. CDR3 sequence (DNA): TGTGCCACCGGACCTGACCCACTCGAGCAGTACTTC.

The chain links TRBV24-1 to TRBJ2-1; 9 bases fit TRBD1. CDR1 is KGHDR and CDR2 is SFDVKD in the germline V gene. Trimming at V came to 3 bases and at J to 7 bases, leaving 6 bases not matched to a gene. The CDR3 has 15 amino acids. The CDR3, as DNA: TGTGCCACCAGTGATCCCGGGACAGGGATAAATGAGCAGTTCTTC. The encoded protein is CATSDPGTGINEQFF.

The rearrangement uses TRBV9 and TRBJ1-2; D perhaps matches TRBD1 (6 bases). Trimming removed 2 bases from V and 0 bases from J, with 14 bases in between. The CDR3 extends over 16 amino acids. Germline V gene sequence: CDR1 SGDLS, CDR2 YYNGEE. CDR3 sequence: CASSVEWTAANYGYTF. The CDR3 region has the DNA TGTGCCAGCAGCGTCGAATGGACAGCAGCTAACTATGGCTACACCTTC.

The V gene is TRBV6-5, the J gene TRBJ1-1; D not certain. Germline-derived CDR1 and CDR2 are MNHEY and SVGAGI. Trimming stripped 6 bases from V and 1 base from J, with 12 bases between. This CDR3 comprises 14 residues. CDR3 loop: CASRRSRANTEAFF. DNA of the CDR3: TGTGCCAGCAGACGTTCGAGGGCGAACACTGAAGCTTTCTTT.

This chain uses TRBV18 with TRBJ2-7, with 7 bases that match TRBD1. The CDR3 is 15 residues long. The V segment lost 2 bases and the J segment 3 bases; nucleotides outside the gene matches: 7. Germline CDR1 is KGHSH and CDR2 is LQKENI. The CDR3 DNA sequence: TGTGCCAGCTCACCAATCCCGGGACAGTACTACGAGCAGTACTTC. Protein product: CASSPIPGQYYEQYF.

The chain joins TRBV10-3 to TRBJ1-1; the D is unclear. Germline V gene data show CDR1 as ENHRY and CDR2 as SYGVKD. With 6 bases removed from V and 5 bases from J, the gap between germline ends came to 7 bases. The CDR3 length is 11 residues. The CDR3 bases are TGTGCCATCAGGGAGGGAACTGAAGCTTTCTTT. It codes for CAIREGTEAFF.

The gene calls are TRBV6-5 and TRBJ1-4; 7 bases are shared with TRBD1. Germline CDR1 is MNHEY and CDR2 is SVGAGI. After removal of 8 bases from V and 5 bases from J, the junction contained 8 bases not matched to a gene. The CDR3 is made up of 14 amino acids. The DNA of the CDR3 is TGTGCCAGCTCGAAGACAGGGCCAAATGAAAAACTGTTTTTT. Protein sequence: CASSKTGPNEKLFF.